The 32 T cell receptor beta chains below all came from one sample that was sequenced in a study of blood T cell repertoires in COVID-19. The table came from immunoSEQ multiplex PCR; TCRdb's copy has only in-frame clones and leaves some out. The sample lists about 75,000 clones, approximately 74% occurring once. Sequencing input: peripheral blood. All receptors come from a human donor with acute or convalescent COVID-19. The donor label of this sample is uncertain.

This sequence joins TRBV5-1 and TRBJ2-5, with TRBD2 matching 8 bases. CDR3 size: 15 residues. Germline assignment: CDR1 SGHRS and CDR2 YFSETQ. Losses at the gene ends were 2 bases for V and 4 bases for J; bases not matched to a gene: 7. This chain's CDR3 is CASSLGIAGRETQYF. The CDR3 coding sequence is TGCGCCAGCAGCTTAGGGATAGCGGGACGAGAGACCCAGTACTTC.

V and J are TRBV19 and TRBJ1-5; the D gene is possibly TRBD1 (6 bases). V lost 4 bases and J lost 0, with 13 bases in between. The CDR3 is made up of 16 amino acids. Germline CDR1 reads LNHDA; CDR2 reads SQIVND (reference sequence). DNA of the CDR3: TGTGCCAGTAGTACAGGACAGAGGTATAGCAATCAGCCCCAGCATTTT. This encodes CASSTGQRYSNQPQHF.

The J gene is TRBJ1-6, the V gene TRBV4-3; 8 positions agree with TRBD1. The germline CDR1 and CDR2 sequences are LGHNA and YSLEER. J gave up 5 bases and V 5 bases, and 2 bases lay outside the gene matches. This CDR3 region has 14 residues. The CDR3 spells CASSEGQDNSPLHF. CDR3 nucleotide sequence: TGCGCCAGCAGCGAGGGACAGGATAATTCACCCCTCCACTTT.

In nucleotides, the CDR3 is TGTGCCAGCTCACCGAGCCAGGGGGGAAACTATGGCTACACCTTC. As protein: CASSPSQGGNYGYTF. The chain employs TRBV18 and TRBJ1-2; TRBD1 matches 7 bases. The CDR3 has 15 residues. Germline values: CDR1 KGHSH, CDR2 LQKENI. V dropped 3 bases and J dropped 2; count of bases not matched to a gene: 6.

V gene TRBV30 combines with J gene TRBJ1-5; TRBD1 agrees at 8 bases. The length of the CDR3 is 14 residues. Germline values: CDR1 GTSNPN, CDR2 SVGIG (reference sequence). With 0 bases clipped from V and 7 bases from J, the junction kept 5 bases outside the gene matches. In DNA, the CDR3 is TGTGCCTGGAGTGTACGCAGGGGGCGACAGCCCCAGCATTTT. It translates to CAWSVRRGRQPQHF.

Only one count was recorded for this clone. The chain recombines TRBV25-1 with TRBJ1-1; D gene ambiguous. The CDR3 consists of 13 residues. With 3 bases removed from V and 1 base from J, the gap between germline ends came to 6 bases. CDR1 is MGHDK, CDR2 SYGVNS, per germline. The CDR3 is CASSEGRNTEAFF. DNA for the CDR3: TGTGCCAGCAGTGAGGGCAGGAACACTGAAGCTTTCTTT.

The chain recombines TRBV29-1 with TRBJ1-2; D ambiguous. This CDR3 spans 13 amino acids. Germline V gives CDR1 SQVTM, CDR2 ANQGSEA. Trimming removed 2 bases at V and 4 bases at J, with 11 bases between. In nucleotides, the CDR3 is TGCAGCGTTGAAAGGAGCACCGGCTATGGCTACACCTTC. Its translation: CSVERSTGYGYTF.

The chain combines TRBV28 with TRBJ1-5, with 8 bases aligning to TRBD1. Germline V CDR1 and CDR2: MDHEN, SYDVKM. This CDR3 spans 17 amino acids. V lost 6 bases and J lost 7; bases outside the gene matches: 17. The CDR3 region is CASRLGGTGPRSQPQHF. The CDR3 DNA is TGTGCCAGCAGGCTAGGCGGGACAGGCCCTCGGAGCCAGCCCCAGCATTTT.

This clone was seen once. CDR3 loop: CATSRGGVETQYF. The CDR3 DNA reads as TGTGCCACCAGCAGAGGGGGGGTTGAGACCCAGTACTTC. The chain employs TRBV15 and TRBJ2-5, with D perhaps TRBD2 (6 bases). Germline-derived CDR1 and CDR2 are LNHNV and YYDKDF (reference sequence). This CDR3 comprises 13 residues. Trimming pared 1 base from V and 5 bases from J, leaving 8 bases between.

This clone was detected only a few times. This chain uses TRBV4-3 with TRBJ1-1, with a weak D call TRBD1 (5 bases). The germline V and J ends were trimmed by 3 bases and 3 bases, with 8 bases remaining between them. The germline V gene has CDR1 LGHNA and CDR2 YSLEER. This CDR3 is built from 13 residues. The CDR3 coding sequence is TGCGCCAGCAGCCAGGGGACTCACACTGAAGCTTTCTTT. It encodes CASSQGTHTEAFF.

The chain employs TRBV7-2 and TRBJ2-4; D may be TRBD2 (6 bases). Trimming pared 5 bases from V and 6 bases from J, leaving 20 bases between. Germline lookup yields CDR1 SGHTA and CDR2 FQGNSA. This CDR3 spans 16 amino acids. CDR3 protein: CASSPGTPRLLNIQYF. In nucleotides, the CDR3 is TGTGCCAGCAGCCCAGGGACTCCGAGACTTTTAAACATTCAGTACTTC.

This chain connects TRBV28 to TRBJ1-2; 7 nucleotides align to TRBD1. V shed 3 bases and J 3 bases; nucleotides not matched to a gene: 4. The CDR3 is made up of 14 amino acids. CDR1 and CDR2 from the germline V gene are MDHEN and SYDVKM. The CDR3 nucleotides read TGTGCCAGCAGTTTGGGAGGACAGGACTATGGCTACACCTTC. This encodes CASSLGGQDYGYTF.

The rearrangement links TRBV5-1 to TRBJ1-1; the D gene is possibly TRBD1 (5 bases). V dropped 3 bases and J dropped 1 base, with 13 bases sitting between them. Germline CDR1 is SGHRS and CDR2 is YFSETQ. The CDR3 is made up of 15 amino acids. CDR3 residues: CASSWGPGGNTEAFF. CDR3 DNA: TGCGCCAGCAGCTGGGGCCCGGGCGGGAACACTGAAGCTTTCTTT.

V and J are TRBV2 and TRBJ1-2, with 10 bases fitting TRBD1. This CDR3 has 16 residues. Per germline, CDR1 SNHLY and CDR2 FYNNEI. With V trimmed by 3 bases and J by 1 base, 5 bases remained unmatched. Here the CDR3 DNA reads TGTGCCAGCAGTGAGACAGGGGGCGGTAATAACTATGGCTACACCTTC. It specifies CASSETGGGNNYGYTF.

A few counts support this clone. This chain connects TRBV6-5 to TRBJ1-2, with TRBD1 identical over 9 bases. Trimming removed 6 bases from V and 8 bases from J; junction bases left unmatched: 7. This CDR3 comprises 13 residues. Germline V gives CDR1 MNHEY, CDR2 SVGAGI. The DNA of the CDR3 is TGTGCCAGCAGCACACAGGGGGCGGGAGGCTACACCTTC. Its protein product is CASSTQGAGGYTF.

The chain uses TRBV5-1 and TRBJ2-1; 9 nucleotides align to TRBD2. The CDR3 spans 15 residues. Per germline, CDR1 SGHRS and CDR2 YFSETQ. Trimming cost V 6 bases and J 3 bases; bases outside gene matches: 7. The DNA of the CDR3 is TGCGCCAGCACCCCCGGGACTAGCTACTACAATGAGCAGTTCTTC. Amino acids: CASTPGTSYYNEQFF.

This chain connects TRBV7-8 to TRBJ2-7, with TRBD2 matching over 8 bases. CDR3 length: 16 residues. V lost 5 bases to trimming and J lost 2 bases; unmatched junction nucleotides: 11. Germline V gene lookup returns CDR1 SGHVS and CDR2 FQNEAQ. The CDR3 here is CASSARRRGGTYEQYF. Written as DNA, the CDR3 is TGTGCCAGCAGCGCCCGACGGCGCGGGGGGACCTACGAGCAGTACTTC.

This clone was counted a few times. The chain is built from TRBV28 and TRBJ1-2; TRBD1 might be the D (6 bases). The CDR3 consists of 14 residues. Germline CDR1 and CDR2: MDHEN and SYDVKM. The ends were cut back, 5 bases at V and 4 bases at J, with 14 bases in the middle. The CDR3 sequence is CASSRQVTIYGYTF. The DNA of the CDR3 is TGTGCCAGCAGTCGACAGGTGACTATCTATGGCTACACCTTC.

The chain is built from TRBV6-5 and TRBJ2-7, with D perhaps matching TRBD1 (5 bases). The CDR3 spans 14 residues. CDR1 is MNHEY, CDR2 SVGAGI, per germline. Between the trimmed V and J ends, which lost 4 bases and 6 bases, there was a span of 16 bases. CDR3 in DNA: TGTGCCAGCAGTTCCCTCGACAGTACCTCCGAGCAGTACGTC. It translates to CASSSLDSTSEQYV.

For the CDR3, the DNA is TGTGCCAGCAGGACGGGACAGGGGGCAGATACGCAGTATTTT. Translating it yields CASRTGQGADTQYF. This chain uses TRBV6-5 with TRBJ2-3; TRBD1 matches 11 bases. V lost 6 bases to trimming and J lost 4 bases; unmatched junction nucleotides: 3. Germline CDR1 and CDR2: MNHEY and SVGAGI. CDR3 length equals 14 residues.

For the CDR3, the DNA is TGTGCCAGCAGTCGCCAGGGCTATGAGCAGTTCTTC. Translating gives CASSRQGYEQFF. The chain couples TRBV2 to TRBJ2-1; weak D call: TRBD1 (5 bases). V was clipped by 5 bases and J by 8 bases, with 10 bases between them. Germline-derived CDR1 and CDR2 are SNHLY and FYNNEI. This CDR3 comprises 12 residues.

V gene TRBV11-2 combines with J gene TRBJ2-7; 7 nucleotides match TRBD2. J lost 6 bases, V lost 0 bases, and 8 bases had no gene match. This CDR3 contains 15 residues. The V gene's germline CDR1 is SGHAT and CDR2 FQNNGV. CDR3 nucleotides: TGTGCCAGCAGCTTAGAGGCGGGAGCTATGGGCGAGCAGTACTTC. It encodes CASSLEAGAMGEQYF. The entire variable domain, with the rest obtained from reference TRBV11-2 and TRBJ2-7, is as follows: EAGVAQSPRYKIIEKRQSVAFWCNPISGHATLYWYQQILGQGPKLLIQFQNNGVVDDSQLPKDRFSAERLKGVDSTLKIQPAKLEDSAVYLCASSLEAGAMGEQYFGPGTRLTVT.

J is TRBJ1-1 and V is TRBV28; 10 nucleotides match TRBD1. Germline V CDR1 and CDR2: MDHEN, SYDVKM. There are 15 residues in the CDR3. J lost 4 bases, V lost 4 bases, and 6 bases had no gene match. CDR3 coding DNA: TGTGCCAGCAGTTCCCCGGGACAGGGGACCACTGAAGCTTTCTTT. It specifies CASSSPGQGTTEAFF.

V usage is TRBV7-7 and J usage is TRBJ1-3; TRBD1 matches at 7 bases. The germline gives CDR1 SSHAT, CDR2 FNYEAQ (reference sequence). The CDR3 has 15 amino acids. V lost 5 bases, J lost 4 bases, and 8 bases stayed unmatched. In DNA, the CDR3 is TGTGCCAGCAGCCGCGGGGACAGCCAGGGAAACACCATATATTTT. It encodes CASSRGDSQGNTIYF.

V usage is TRBV5-5 and J usage is TRBJ1-2; tentative D call: TRBD1 (5 bases). Germline values: CDR1 SGHKS, CDR2 YYEKEE (reference sequence). V was pared by 2 bases and J by 0 bases, with 11 bases between. The CDR3 totals 15 residues. The CDR3 region has the DNA TGTGCCAGCAGCTTTGGACATCCGACTAACTATGGCTACACCTTC. This codes for CASSFGHPTNYGYTF.

This chain joins TRBV5-4 and TRBJ2-1; perhaps TRBD1 as D (5 bases). Germline V gene data show CDR1 as SGHNT and CDR2 as YYREEE (reference sequence). Deletions cut 2 bases from V and 0 bases from J, with 9 bases between. The CDR3 extends over 15 amino acids. The CDR3: CASSFQGTSYNEQFF. The CDR3 nucleotides read TGTGCCAGCAGCTTCCAGGGAACCTCCTACAATGAGCAGTTCTTC.

The V and J genes are TRBV5-4 and TRBJ2-3; 10 bases are shared with TRBD2. Germline trimming cut 4 bases from V and 2 bases from J; bases unmatched to any gene: 7. In germline, CDR1 is SGHNT, CDR2 YYREEE (reference sequence). The CDR3 totals 16 residues. CDR3: CASSQTSGAPTDTQYF. DNA for the CDR3: TGTGCCAGCAGCCAAACTAGCGGGGCCCCCACAGATACGCAGTATTTT.

On this clone itself: Different DNA sequences within this sample yield the same CDR3. The rearrangement links TRBV11-3 to TRBJ2-2, with a weak D call TRBD2 (6 bases). Trimming pared 5 bases from V and 3 bases from J, leaving 10 bases between. The CDR3 totals 14 residues. In germline, CDR1 is SGHNT, CDR2 YENEEA. The DNA of the CDR3 is TGTGCCAGCAGCCCAGGCGGGGACACCGGGGAGCTGTTTTTT. This encodes CASSPGGDTGELFF. Full variable domain (missing parts from reference TRBV11-3 and TRBJ2-2): EAGVVQSPRYKIIEKKQPVAFWCNPISGHNTLYWYLQNLGQGPELLIRYENEEAVDDSQLPKDRFSAERLKGVDSTLKIQPAELGDSAVYLCASSPGGDTGELFFGEGSRLTVL.

This rearrangement joins TRBV18 to TRBJ1-5; 7 positions match TRBD1. With V trimmed by 4 bases and J by 2 bases, 8 bases remained unmatched. This CDR3 is 16 amino acids long. Germline-derived CDR1 and CDR2 are KGHSH and LQKENI. The CDR3 bases are TGTGCCAGCTCACTCACAGACAGGGCGGGCAATCAGCCCCAGCATTTT. This encodes CASSLTDRAGNQPQHF.

The chain couples TRBV4-1 to TRBJ1-6, with 9 bases lining up with TRBD1. The length of the CDR3 is 18 residues. CDR1 is MGHRA, CDR2 YSYEKL, per germline. V shed 4 bases and J 9 bases; nucleotides not matched to a gene: 16. CDR3 bases: TGCGCCAGCAGCCGATTCCTCCCGGGACAGGGATTAGGTTCACCCCTCCACTTT. This gives the protein CASSRFLPGQGLGSPLHF.

This rearrangement joins TRBV27 to TRBJ1-1; D may be TRBD1 (5 bases). This CDR3 is built from 14 residues. The V gene's germline CDR1 is MNHEY and CDR2 SMNVEV (reference sequence). V lost 7 bases and J 0 bases, leaving 12 bases between the germline ends. The CDR3 DNA follows: TGTGCCAGCAAGCCGGGGGGGGTGAACACTGAAGCTTTCTTT. The encoded protein is CASKPGGVNTEAFF.

Comment on this clone: A read error may be the cause here, since a much bigger clone is one base away. The rearrangement joins TRBV3-1 (or the pseudogene TRBV3-2) to TRBJ1-2; D is undetermined. This CDR3 comprises 12 residues. CDR1 and CDR2 (germline): LGHDT, YNNKEL (reference sequence). The V end lost 4 bases, the J end lost 5 bases, and 8 bases lay between the germline ends. CDR3 nucleotides: TGTGCCAGCAGCCCGCCCGGGTATGGCTACACCTTC. Protein: CASSPPGYGYTF.